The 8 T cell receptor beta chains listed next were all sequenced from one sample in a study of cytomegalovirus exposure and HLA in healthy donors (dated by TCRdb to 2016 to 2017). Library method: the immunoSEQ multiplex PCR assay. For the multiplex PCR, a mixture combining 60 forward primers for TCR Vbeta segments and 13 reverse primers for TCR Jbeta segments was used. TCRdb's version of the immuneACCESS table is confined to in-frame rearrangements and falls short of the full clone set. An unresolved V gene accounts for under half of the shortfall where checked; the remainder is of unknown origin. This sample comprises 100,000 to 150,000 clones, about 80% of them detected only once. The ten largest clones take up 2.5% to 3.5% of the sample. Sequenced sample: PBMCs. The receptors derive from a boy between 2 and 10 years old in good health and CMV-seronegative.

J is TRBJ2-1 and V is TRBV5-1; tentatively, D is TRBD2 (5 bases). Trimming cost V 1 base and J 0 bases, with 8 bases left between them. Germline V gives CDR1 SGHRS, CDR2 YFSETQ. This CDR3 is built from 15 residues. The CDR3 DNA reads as TGCGCCAGCAGCTTGACGGGGAGCTCCTACAATGAGCAGTTCTTC. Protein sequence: CASSLTGSSYNEQFF.

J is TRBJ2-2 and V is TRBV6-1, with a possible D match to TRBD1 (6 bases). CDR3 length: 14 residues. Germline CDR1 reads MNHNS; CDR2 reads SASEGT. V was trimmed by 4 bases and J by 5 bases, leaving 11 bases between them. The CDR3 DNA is TGTGCCAGCAGTGGGGCAGGGGAGACCGGGGAGCTGTTTTTT. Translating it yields CASSGAGETGELFF.

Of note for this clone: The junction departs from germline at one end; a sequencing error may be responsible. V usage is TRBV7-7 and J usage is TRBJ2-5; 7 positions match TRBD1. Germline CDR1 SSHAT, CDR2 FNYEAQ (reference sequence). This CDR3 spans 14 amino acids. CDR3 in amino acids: CASSLVTGEETQYF. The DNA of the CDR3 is TGTGCTAGCAGCTTAGTTACAGGGGAAGAGACCCAGTACTTC.

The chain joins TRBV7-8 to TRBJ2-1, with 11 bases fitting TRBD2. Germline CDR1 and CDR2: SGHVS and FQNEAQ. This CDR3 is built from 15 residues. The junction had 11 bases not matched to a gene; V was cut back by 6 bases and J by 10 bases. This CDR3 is CASRPTSGESGEQFF. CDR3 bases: TGTGCCAGCAGACCGACTAGCGGGGAGTCGGGCGAGCAGTTCTTC. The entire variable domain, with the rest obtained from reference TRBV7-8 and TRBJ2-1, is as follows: GAGVSQSPRYKVAKRGQDVALRCDPISGHVSLFWYQQALGQGPEFLTYFQNEAQLDKSGLPSDRFFAERPEGSVSTLKIQRTQQEDSAVYLCASRPTSGESGEQFFGPGTRLTVL.

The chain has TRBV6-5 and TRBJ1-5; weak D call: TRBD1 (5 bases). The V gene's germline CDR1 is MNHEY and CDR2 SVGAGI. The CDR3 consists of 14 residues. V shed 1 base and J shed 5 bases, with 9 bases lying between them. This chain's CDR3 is CASSYFQGDQPQHF. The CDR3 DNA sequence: TGTGCCAGCAGTTACTTCCAGGGTGATCAGCCCCAGCATTTT.

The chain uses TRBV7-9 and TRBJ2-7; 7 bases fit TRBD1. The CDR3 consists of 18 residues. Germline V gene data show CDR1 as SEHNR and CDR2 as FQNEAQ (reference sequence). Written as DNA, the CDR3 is TGTTCCAGCAGCTCCCTACAGGGGTCGCATCACCTAGGCTACGAGCAGTACGTC. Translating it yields CSSSSLQGSHHLGYEQYV.

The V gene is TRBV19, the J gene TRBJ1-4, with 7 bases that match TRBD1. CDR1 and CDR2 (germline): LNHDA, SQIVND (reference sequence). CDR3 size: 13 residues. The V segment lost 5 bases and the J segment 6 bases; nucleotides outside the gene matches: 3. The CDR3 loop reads CASSEGAYEKLFF. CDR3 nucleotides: TGTGCCAGTAGTGAGGGGGCCTATGAAAAACTGTTTTTT.

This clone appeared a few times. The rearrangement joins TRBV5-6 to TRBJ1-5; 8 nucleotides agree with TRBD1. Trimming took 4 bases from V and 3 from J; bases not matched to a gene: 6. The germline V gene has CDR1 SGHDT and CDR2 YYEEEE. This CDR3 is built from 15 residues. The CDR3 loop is CASSQKTGVNQPQHF. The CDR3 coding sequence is TGTGCCAGCAGCCAAAAGACAGGGGTCAATCAGCCCCAGCATTTT.